The next 21 T cell receptor beta chains were all read from a single sample in a study of shared T cell receptors in the human thymus. Profiling relied on immunoSEQ multiplex PCR, and the TCRdb table lists in-frame clones only, not all of them. Among roughly 700,000 clones listed, 88% were seen once. A further study also used this sample, focusing on human thymus T cells.

Material: thymocytes. The source is a boy younger than two with a congenital heart defect.

V is TRBV4-2 and J is TRBJ2-5; 9 positions agree with TRBD2. Trimming at V came to 4 bases and at J to 2 bases, leaving 11 bases not matched to a gene. CDR1 and CDR2 (germline): LGHNA, YNFKEQ. The CDR3 consists of 17 residues. In nucleotides, the CDR3 is TGTGCCAGCAGCCGACAAGGAACAACTAGCGGGCAAGAGACCCAGTACTTC. It encodes CASSRQGTTSGQETQYF.

J is TRBJ1-2 and V is TRBV7-9, with 7 nucleotides matching TRBD1. V was clipped by 1 base and J by 8 bases; unmatched bases: 7. The CDR3 is 14 residues long. CDR1 and CDR2 (germline): SEHNR, FQNEAQ (reference sequence). The chain's CDR3 is CASSLEDRVRGYTF. Written as DNA, the CDR3 is TGTGCCAGCAGCTTAGAAGACAGGGTTAGGGGCTACACCTTC.

This clone was recorded only once. The chain employs TRBV4-3 and TRBJ1-1; 7 nucleotides agree with TRBD1. V lost 2 bases to trimming and J lost 5 bases; unmatched junction nucleotides: 8. The CDR3 runs 15 residues. Germline-derived CDR1 and CDR2 are LGHNA and YSLEER. CDR3 bases: TGCGCCAGCAGCCAAAGGGATGAGGGGGCGACTGAAGCTTTCTTT. Translated: CASSQRDEGATEAFF.

This chain uses TRBV27 with TRBJ2-7; a weak D match, TRBD2 (5 bases). This CDR3 spans 11 amino acids. CDR1 is MNHEY, CDR2 SMNVEV, per germline (reference sequence). V lost 4 bases, J lost 5 bases, and 6 bases lay in between. CDR3 protein: CASSYGDEQYF. CDR3 DNA sequence: TGTGCCAGCAGTTACGGGGACGAGCAGTACTTC.

This clone was observed a handful of times. The chain couples TRBV27 to TRBJ1-6, with 9 bases fitting TRBD1. The CDR3 totals 15 residues. Germline-derived CDR1 and CDR2 are MNHEY and SMNVEV (reference sequence). V dropped 5 bases and J dropped 9; count of bases not matched to a gene: 8. CDR3 loop: CASSPRTGASSPLHF. Written as DNA, the CDR3 is TGTGCCAGCAGTCCCCGGACAGGGGCCAGTTCACCCCTCCACTTT.

The chain combines TRBV11-2 with TRBJ2-2, with D perhaps matching TRBD2 (5 bases). Trimming left V 5 bases short and J 5 bases short, with 12 bases between. The CDR3 spans 14 residues. Germline CDR1 SGHAT, CDR2 FQNNGV. CDR3 DNA: TGTGCCAGCAGCCCCTTGATAGCGACCGGGGAGCTGTTTTTT. Amino acids: CASSPLIATGELFF. The complete variable domain, with remaining parts taken from reference TRBV11-2 and TRBJ2-2, reads EAGVAQSPRYKIIEKRQSVAFWCNPISGHATLYWYQQILGQGPKLLIQFQNNGVVDDSQLPKDRFSAERLKGVDSTLKIQPAKLEDSAVYLCASSPLIATGELFFGEGSRLTVL.

DNA for the CDR3: TGTGTCAGAAGCTTAGCGTGGGTGGGGGCCCCCACAGATACGCAGTATTTT. This codes for CVRSLAWVGAPTDTQYF. The chain combines TRBV7-5 with TRBJ2-3; the table calls TRBD1, which could not be checked here. TRBV7-5 is flagged as a pseudogene. The CDR3 sequence is 17 residues long.

The chain combines TRBV4-3 with TRBJ2-7, with D tentatively TRBD1 (5 bases). The V end was cut by 5 bases, the J end by 0 bases, with 20 bases between. The germline CDR1 and CDR2 sequences are LGHNA and YSLEER. The CDR3 runs to 17 residues. The CDR3 sequence is CASSDSPPGDSSYEQYF. CDR3 DNA: TGCGCCAGCAGCGACAGTCCCCCGGGCGACAGCTCCTACGAGCAGTACTTC.

The rearrangement joins TRBV6-5 to TRBJ1-1, with TRBD1 matching 8 bases. Per germline, CDR1 MNHEY and CDR2 SVGAGI. The ends lost 6 bases at V and 7 bases at J; junction bases unmatched: 7. The CDR3 consists of 13 residues. The CDR3 region is CASSPDRALEAFF. CDR3 DNA: TGTGCCAGCAGCCCGGACAGGGCCCTTGAAGCTTTCTTT.

The rearrangement links TRBV18 to TRBJ1-5; D is perhaps TRBD1 (6 bases). Trimming pared 3 bases from V and 0 bases from J, leaving 9 bases between. The CDR3 length is 15 residues. CDR1 is KGHSH and CDR2 is LQKENI in the germline V gene. Written as DNA, the CDR3 is TGTGCCAGCTCACCCTGGACAGCTAGCAATCAGCCCCAGCATTTT. Its protein product is CASSPWTASNQPQHF.

The J gene is TRBJ2-3, the V gene TRBV21-1; TRBD2, as called in the table, went unchecked against the DNA. TRBV21-1 is a documented pseudogene. This CDR3 is 16 amino acids long. CDR3 bases: TGTGCCAGCAGCAAGCTTTATAGGGGGGGCGCAGATACGCAGTATTTT. Its translation: CASSKLYRGGADTQYF.

This rearrangement joins TRBV7-9 to TRBJ1-4, with 10 bases aligning to TRBD1. Germline CDR1 and CDR2: SEHNR and FQNEAQ (reference sequence). The CDR3 runs to 18 residues. Losses at the gene ends were 1 base for V and 0 bases for J; bases not matched to a gene: 5. CDR3 DNA sequence: TGTGCCAGCAGCTTAGAGACAGGGGGCTCGTCAACTAATGAAAAACTGTTTTTT. It translates to CASSLETGGSSTNEKLFF.

The gene calls are TRBV5-1 and TRBJ2-2, with 7 bases matching TRBD1. The CDR3 runs 17 residues. Germline CDR1 and CDR2: SGHRS and YFSETQ. V shed 4 bases and J 0 bases; nucleotides not matched to a gene: 9. The CDR3 nucleotides are TGCGCCAGCAGCGTCTTGACAGGGCTGGCGAACACCGGGGAGCTGTTTTTT. It specifies CASSVLTGLANTGELFF.

This sequence joins TRBV29-1 and TRBJ2-1; 10 bases fit TRBD1. The CDR3 is 18 amino acids. V dropped 7 bases and J dropped 4; count of bases not matched to a gene: 19. From germline, CDR1 is SQVTM and CDR2 ANQGSEA. The DNA for the CDR3 is TGCAGCGGATCACTGGGACAGGGGCCCCATAAGGTATACAATGAGCAGTTCTTC. It is translated as CSGSLGQGPHKVYNEQFF.

About this clone: A read error may produce the germline difference seen at one junction end. The chain employs TRBV7-8 and TRBJ2-5; 7 nucleotides align to TRBD2. The CDR3 is 14 residues long. Germline V gene data show CDR1 as SGHVS and CDR2 as FQNEAQ. CDR3: CASTPRGVGETQYF. CDR3 coding DNA: TGTGCTAGCACCCCACGGGGGGTGGGAGAGACCCAGTACTTC.

This sequence joins TRBV18 and TRBJ2-3; 7 bases are shared with TRBD2. This CDR3 contains 15 residues. Losses at the gene ends were 3 bases for V and 8 bases for J; bases not matched to a gene: 11. Germline V gene sequence: CDR1 KGHSH, CDR2 LQKENI. CDR3 sequence (DNA): TGTGCCAGCTCACCCGTGACTAGCCAAGTCGGTACGCAGTATTTT. Its protein product is CASSPVTSQVGTQYF.

This chain uses TRBV6-1 with TRBJ2-1; 10 bases fit TRBD2. Germline-derived CDR1 and CDR2 are MNHNS and SASEGT. This CDR3 region has 15 residues. V lost 2 bases and J lost 6; bases outside the gene matches: 4. The DNA for the CDR3 is TGTGCCAGCAGTGAAATGGCTAGCGGGAGCAATGAGCAGTTCTTC. Translated: CASSEMASGSNEQFF.

This chain joins TRBV6-1 and TRBJ2-1; 13 bases agree with TRBD2. V trimming: 4 bases; J trimming: 5 bases; junction bases outside the gene matches: 14. The CDR3 runs to 19 residues. Germline lookup yields CDR1 MNHNS and CDR2 SASEGT. For the CDR3, the DNA is TGTGCCAGCAGTGGCAGGACTAGCGGGAGCCCCAGCCCGAACAATGAGCAGTTCTTC. Translated: CASSGRTSGSPSPNNEQFF.

The chain combines TRBV2 with TRBJ2-3; TRBD2 matches at 8 bases. CDR1 and CDR2 (germline): SNHLY, FYNNEI. This CDR3 region has 15 residues. V was clipped by 6 bases and J by 1 base; unmatched bases: 6. The CDR3 region has the DNA TGTGCCAGCAGGGTCCCAGCGGGAGGCACAGATACGCAGTATTTT. This gives the protein CASRVPAGGTDTQYF.

Only a few counts were recorded for this clone. The rearrangement uses TRBV4-1 and TRBJ1-3; D unresolved. Looked up from germline, CDR1 is MGHRA and CDR2 is YSYEKL. This CDR3 has 17 residues. The V gene lost 0 bases and the J gene lost 0 bases, with 12 bases spanning the gap. The CDR3 DNA sequence: TGCGCCAGCAGCCAAGATCCAGTCAATGTCTCTGGAAACACCATATATTTT. This sequence encodes CASSQDPVNVSGNTIYF.

The chain employs TRBV11-3 and TRBJ2-1; 8 bases map to TRBD2. This CDR3 contains 16 residues. The germline V gene has CDR1 SGHNT and CDR2 YENEEA. After removal of 1 base from V and 10 bases from J, the junction contained 12 bases not matched to a gene. In DNA, the CDR3 is TGTGCCAGCAGCTTAGGAGGGGGGACTAGGGTGGTGGAGCAGTTCTTC. Translated: CASSLGGGTRVVEQFF. The variable domain in full, with the rest retrieved from reference TRBV11-3 and TRBJ2-1, is EAGVVQSPRYKIIEKKQPVAFWCNPISGHNTLYWYLQNLGQGPELLIRYENEEAVDDSQLPKDRFSAERLKGVDSTLKIQPAELGDSAVYLCASSLGGGTRVVEQFFGPGTRLTVL.